The sequence of this T cell receptor beta chain was determined in a study of PD-1 blockade in classical Hodgkin lymphoma. Study-wide results and limits: Repertoire differences have undefined causes, possibly disease activity or prior therapy.

Generated by immunoSEQ multiplex PCR, the TCRdb table keeps only in-frame clones and is missing some. The data show 15,000 to 25,000 clones, with about four fifths seen just once and around 1.3% held by the top ten. The time point was: newly diagnosed, previously untreated cHL patient sample. CD4+ T cells were purified from thawed PBMCs by magnetic negative selection. Newly diagnosed, untreated classical Hodgkin lymphoma PBMCs provided comparison. Worth noting for this clone: The antigen is undetermined.

Per the germline V gene, CDR1 is MNHNS and CDR2 is SASEGT. Trimming removed 6 bases from V and 5 bases from J; junction bases left unmatched: 5. The CDR3 totals 14 residues. The source is a human donor with classical Hodgkin lymphoma. V and J are TRBV6-1 and TRBJ2-5; 11 bases fit TRBD2. The sequenced sample consisted of CD4+ T cells from blood. This chain's CDR3 is CASSVTSGSETQYF. The CDR3 nucleotides read TGTGCCAGCAGCGTCACTAGCGGGAGTGAGACCCAGTACTTC.